This is a list of T cell receptor beta chains from one sample in a study of T cell repertoires in cytomegalovirus infection. The antigens for these receptors are not known. TCRdb passed the reads through MiXCR, listing each CDR3 protein once. The sample lists roughly 46,000 distinct CDR3 sequences, about a fifth seen once, with approximately 55% in the top ten. The sequenced sample was CD8+ T cells from cultured PBMCs, obtained from culture after CMV antigen stimulation. The receptors were gathered from a human donor in good health (CMV status not recorded). Some clones in this sample may be carry-over from other donors' samples. CDR3s include the opening cysteine and the closing phenylalanine or tryptophan. Each record gives: clone size, V gene, J gene, D gene, CDR3 protein, CDR3 DNA. A D gene is named only where the DNA matches it firmly. Size is omitted from some rows. Given values are once, few, many or a class for expanded clones.

size: few; V: TRBV6-5; J: TRBJ1-6; D: NA; CDR3: CASSTPGRGSPLHF; DNA: TGTGCCAGCAGTACCCCGGGCAGAGGTTCACCCCTCCACTTT
size: many; V: TRBV11-2; J: TRBJ2-7; D: NA; CDR3: CASSLRGGSYEQYF; DNA: TGTGCCAGCAGCTTACGAGGGGGCTCCTACGAGCAGTACTTC
size: many; V: TRBV6-1; J: TRBJ1-5; D: TRBD1; CDR3: CASSNRQGNQPQHF; DNA: TGTGCCAGCAGTAATAGACAGGGGAATCAGCCCCAGCATTTT
size: NA; V: TRBV27; J: TRBJ2-7; D: TRBD1; CDR3: CASSTGQDSYEQYF; DNA: TGTGCCAGCAGTACTGGACAGGACTCCTACGAGCAGTACTTC
size: NA; V: TRBV11-3; J: TRBJ1-4; D: NA; CDR3: CASSSTATNEKLFF; DNA: TGTGCCAGCAGCTCCACAGCAACTAATGAAAAACTGTTTTTT
size: NA; V: TRBV5-5; J: TRBJ2-3; D: TRBD2; CDR3: CASSSGGVEDTQYF; DNA: TGTGCCAGCAGCTCGGGGGGGGTGGAGGATACGCAGTATTTT
size: many; V: TRBV11-2; J: TRBJ2-1; D: TRBD2; CDR3: CASSLLAGGPNEQFF; DNA: TGTGCCAGCAGCTTACTAGCGGGAGGACCCAATGAGCAGTTCTTC
size: many; V: TRBV25-1; J: TRBJ1-1; D: NA; CDR3: CASSLTVNTEAFF; DNA: TGTGCCAGCAGCCTGACAGTGAACACTGAAGCTTTCTTT
size: NA; V: TRBV20-1; J: TRBJ1-2; D: TRBD1; CDR3: CSAPMDRVDYGYTF; DNA: TGCAGTGCTCCAATGGACAGGGTGGACTATGGCTACACCTTC
size: NA; V: TRBV4-3; J: TRBJ1-6; D: NA; CDR3: CASSRRGNSPLHF; DNA: TGCGCCAGCAGCCGGCGCGGTAATTCACCCCTCCACTTT
size: few; V: TRBV20-1; J: TRBJ2-3; D: NA; CDR3: CSARGPSYTDTQYF; DNA: TGCAGTGCTAGGGGACCCTCCTACACAGATACGCAGTATTTT
size: few; V: TRBV7-9; J: TRBJ1-1; D: NA; CDR3: CASSSRQSENTEAFF; DNA: TGTGCCAGCAGCTCACGACAGTCAGAGAACACTGAAGCTTTCTTT
size: many; V: TRBV6-1; J: TRBJ1-5; D: NA; CDR3: CASSEAGEWSNQPQHF; DNA: TGTGCCAGCAGTGAGGCAGGGGAGTGGAGCAATCAGCCCCAGCATTTT
size: NA; V: TRBV30; J: TRBJ1-6; D: TRBD1; CDR3: CACQQGNYNSPLHF; DNA: TGTGCCTGCCAACAGGGGAACTATAATTCACCCCTCCACTTT
size: few; V: TRBV7-6; J: TRBJ1-2; D: NA; CDR3: CASSPPGQRIYGYTF; DNA: TGTGCCAGCAGCCCACCAGGACAGAGAATCTATGGCTACACCTTC
size: NA; V: TRBV30; J: TRBJ1-2; D: TRBD1; CDR3: CAWTGTGNGYTF; DNA: TGTGCCTGGACCGGGACAGGGAATGGCTACACCTTC
size: few; V: TRBV20-1; J: TRBJ2-1; D: TRBD2; CDR3: CSARDEGGRGGHEQFF; DNA: TGCAGTGCTAGAGATGAGGGCGGGAGGGGAGGTCATGAGCAGTTCTTC
size: few; V: TRBV6-4; J: TRBJ2-1; D: TRBD2; CDR3: CASSDVAGFDEQFF; DNA: TGTGCCAGCAGTGACGTAGCGGGGTTCGATGAGCAGTTCTTC
size: few; V: TRBV9; J: TRBJ2-5; D: TRBD1; CDR3: CASSTRQGSETQYF; DNA: TGTGCCAGCAGCACCCGACAGGGATCGGAGACCCAGTACTTC
size: many; V: TRBV28; J: TRBJ2-1; D: TRBD2; CDR3: CASSFLAGTNNEQFF; DNA: TGTGCCAGCAGTTTTCTAGCGGGGACAAACAATGAGCAGTTCTTC
size: many; V: TRBV4-1; J: TRBJ2-5; D: TRBD2; CDR3: CASSQASGSQETQYF; DNA: TGCGCCAGCAGCCAGGCTAGCGGCTCGCAAGAGACCCAGTACTTC
size: many; V: TRBV7-9; J: TRBJ2-7; D: TRBD2; CDR3: CASSPRGTSGYEQYF; DNA: TGTGCCAGCAGCCCTCGTGGGACTAGCGGTTACGAGCAGTACTTC
size: few; V: TRBV27; J: TRBJ2-1; D: NA; CDR3: CASSLRGSYNEQFF; DNA: TGTGCCAGCAGTTTGCGGGGCTCCTACAATGAGCAGTTCTTC
size: NA; V: TRBV6-5; J: TRBJ2-1; D: TRBD2; CDR3: CASSWDTGTSGSSYNEQFF; DNA: TGTGCCAGCAGTTGGGACACCGGGACTAGCGGGAGTTCTTACAATGAGCAGTTCTTC
size: many; V: TRBV7-2; J: TRBJ1-1; D: NA; CDR3: CASSYLTEAFF; DNA: TGTGCCAGCAGCTATCTCACTGAAGCTTTCTTT
size: many; V: TRBV12-3/TRBV12-4; J: TRBJ2-4; D: NA; CDR3: CASSPWGGGLVAKNIQYF; DNA: TGTGCCAGCAGCCCGTGGGGGGGGGGCCTTGTTGCCAAAAACATTCAGTACTTC
size: many; V: TRBV5-4; J: TRBJ1-1; D: NA; CDR3: CASRLTSSTEAFF; DNA: TGTGCCAGCAGGTTAACAAGCAGCACTGAAGCTTTCTTT
size: NA; V: TRBV19; J: TRBJ1-5; D: NA; CDR3: CASTNPGAINQPQHF; DNA: TGTGCCAGTACGAATCCGGGGGCCATCAATCAGCCCCAGCATTTT
size: NA; V: TRBV7-9; J: TRBJ2-7; D: NA; CDR3: CASSFPDRDSYEQYF; DNA: TGTGCCAGCAGCTTTCCTGACCGTGACTCCTACGAGCAGTACTTC
size: few; V: TRBV4-2; J: TRBJ1-1; D: NA; CDR3: CASSQEWGSMNTEAFF; DNA: TGTGCCAGCAGCCAAGAGTGGGGCAGTATGAACACTGAAGCTTTCTTT
size: many; V: TRBV7-2; J: TRBJ2-1; D: NA; CDR3: CASSSPLDTIVYNEQFF; DNA: TGTGCCAGCAGCTCCCCCCTAGATACGATCGTCTACAATGAGCAGTTCTTC
size: NA; V: TRBV6-2/TRBV6-3; J: TRBJ2-5; D: NA; CDR3: CASSYAPGREETQYF; DNA: TGTGCCAGCAGTTACGCGCCAGGACGAGAAGAGACCCAGTACTTC
size: few; V: TRBV7-9; J: TRBJ2-5; D: TRBD1; CDR3: CASIRTGEETQYF; DNA: TGTGCCAGCATCCGGACAGGGGAAGAGACCCAGTACTTC
size: many; V: TRBV7-9; J: TRBJ2-5; D: NA; CDR3: CASSPASGAGETQYF; DNA: TGTGCCAGCAGCCCCGCGTCGGGGGCGGGAGAGACCCAGTACTTC
size: NA; V: TRBV9; J: TRBJ1-1; D: NA; CDR3: CASSVAGVDMNTEAFF; DNA: TGTGCCAGCAGCGTAGCGGGGGTAGATATGAACACTGAAGCTTTCTTT
size: many; V: TRBV6-5; J: TRBJ2-7; D: NA; CDR3: CASSYHSSQYEQYF; DNA: TGTGCCAGCAGTTACCATAGCAGTCAATACGAGCAGTACTTC
size: NA; V: TRBV19; J: TRBJ2-7; D: TRBD1; CDR3: CASTPGQGGYEQYF; DNA: TGTGCCAGTACCCCGGGACAGGGGGGCTACGAGCAGTACTTC
size: few; V: TRBV6-2/TRBV6-3; J: TRBJ2-1; D: TRBD2; CDR3: CASRQEREVVNEQFF; DNA: TGTGCCAGCAGGCAGGAGCGGGAGGTTGTAAATGAGCAGTTCTTC
size: NA; V: TRBV29-1; J: TRBJ2-7; D: TRBD2; CDR3: CSVPGTSSYEQYF; DNA: TGCAGCGTTCCCGGGACTAGCTCCTACGAGCAGTACTTC
size: NA; V: TRBV19; J: TRBJ2-5; D: NA; CDR3: CASSLGGSNLGETQYF; DNA: TGTGCCAGTAGTCTAGGGGGTTCCAACCTGGGGGAGACCCAGTACTTC
size: NA; V: TRBV27; J: TRBJ2-7; D: TRBD1; CDR3: CASSTKQGASYEQYF; DNA: TGTGCCAGCAGTACAAAACAGGGGGCCTCCTACGAGCAGTACTTC
size: NA; V: TRBV7-9; J: TRBJ1-1; D: NA; CDR3: CASIIVMNTEAFF; DNA: TGTGCCAGCATTATCGTCATGAACACTGAAGCTTTCTTT